Listed below are T cell receptor beta chains from one sample, sequenced in a study of T cells in Graves' hyperthyroidism and ophthalmopathy. TCRdb ran MiXCR on the multiplex PCR reads and lists one entry per CDR3 protein. This table has some 650,000 distinct CDR3 sequences, approximately 16% appearing once. Source material: blood. The receptors were sampled from a woman in her thirties or forties with Graves' ophthalmopathy. CDR3s include the opening cysteine and the closing phenylalanine or tryptophan. The D gene is left open where the match is weak. The listing skips clone size in some rows; elsewhere it reads once, few, many or a size class.

D gene: TRBD1
V gene: TRBV3-1
clone size: many
J gene: TRBJ2-7
CDR3 DNA: TGTGCCAGCAGCCAAGGGACAGGGGGCTACGAGCAGTACTTC
CDR3 protein: CASSQGTGGYEQYF

D gene: TRBD2
V gene: TRBV6-1
clone size: many
J gene: TRBJ2-2
CDR3 DNA: TGTGCCAGCAGTGAAGCGCTGGAACTAGCGGCCGGGGAGCTGTTTTTT
CDR3 protein: CASSEALELAAGELFF

D gene: .
V gene: TRBV7-2
clone size: few
J gene: TRBJ2-5
CDR3 DNA: TGTGCCAGCAGCTTAGGTTCTGGGCGGGGACAAGAGACCCAGTACTTC
CDR3 protein: CASSLGSGRGQETQYF

D gene: .
V gene: TRBV30
clone size: .
J gene: TRBJ1-4
CDR3 DNA: TGTGCCGGAACCCGGGGACCAACGAATGAAAAACTGTTTTTT
CDR3 protein: CAGTRGPTNEKLFF

D gene: TRBD2
V gene: TRBV20-1
clone size: .
J gene: TRBJ2-7
CDR3 DNA: TGCAGTGCCGGCGGGGAGGGCAGACCTAACTACGAGCAGTACTTC
CDR3 protein: CSAGGEGRPNYEQYF

D gene: .
V gene: TRBV11-1
clone size: many
J gene: TRBJ2-6
CDR3 DNA: TGTGCCAGCAGCTTAAGTGCCTCTGGGGCCAACGTCCTGACTTTC
CDR3 protein: CASSLSASGANVLTF

D gene: TRBD2
V gene: TRBV13
clone size: .
J gene: TRBJ2-1
CDR3 DNA: TGTGCCAGCAGCGTAGCTCTAGCGGGAGAGAATGAGCAGTTCTTC
CDR3 protein: CASSVALAGENEQFF

D gene: .
V gene: TRBV11-1
clone size: many
J gene: TRBJ1-6
CDR3 DNA: TGTGCCAGCAGCTTAGTCGGGCAGGCCCTCCACTTT
CDR3 protein: CASSLVGQALHF

D gene: .
V gene: TRBV5-1
clone size: .
J gene: TRBJ2-2
CDR3 DNA: TGCGCCAGCAGCTCCTCCCCCGGCGGGGAGCTGTTTTTT
CDR3 protein: CASSSSPGGELFF

D gene: .
V gene: TRBV28
clone size: many
J gene: TRBJ2-2
CDR3 DNA: TGTGCCAGCCGTATAACGCTCGACCCGAACACCGGGGAGCTGTTTTTT
CDR3 protein: CASRITLDPNTGELFF

D gene: .
V gene: TRBV15
clone size: few
J gene: TRBJ1-5
CDR3 DNA: TGTGCCACCAGCAGAGTGTGGGGTGACAATCAGCCCCAGCATTTT
CDR3 protein: CATSRVWGDNQPQHF

D gene: TRBD2
V gene: TRBV20-1
clone size: few
J gene: TRBJ2-1
CDR3 DNA: TGCAGTGCAGGGGACTTTAGCGGGGCCTCGAACAATGAGCAGTTCTTC
CDR3 protein: CSAGDFSGASNNEQFF

D gene: .
V gene: TRBV29-1
clone size: many
J gene: TRBJ2-1
CDR3 DNA: TGCAGCGTCCCCACTCTGGGGTGGGAGGACAGCGAGCAGTTCTTC
CDR3 protein: CSVPTLGWEDSEQFF

D gene: TRBD1
V gene: TRBV2
clone size: many
J gene: TRBJ2-1
CDR3 DNA: TGTGCCAGCAGAGGGACAGGGGGCAATGAGCAGTTCTTC
CDR3 protein: CASRGTGGNEQFF

D gene: TRBD1
V gene: TRBV6-1
clone size: .
J gene: TRBJ1-5
CDR3 DNA: TGTGCCAGCAGTGCGTCAGGGGGGGATCGGCCCCAGCATTTT
CDR3 protein: CASSASGGDRPQHF

D gene: .
V gene: TRBV6-1
clone size: .
J gene: TRBJ1-3
CDR3 DNA: TGTGCCAGCTGGGGGCTGAGCTCTGGAAACACCATATATTTT
CDR3 protein: CASWGLSSGNTIYF

D gene: .
V gene: TRBV19
clone size: .
J gene: TRBJ2-4
CDR3 DNA: TGTGCCAGTAGTATAGGCGGGGCAGCCAAAAACATTCAGTACTTC
CDR3 protein: CASSIGGAAKNIQYF

D gene: .
V gene: TRBV2
clone size: .
J gene: TRBJ1-2
CDR3 DNA: TGTGCCAGCAGCGCAAATGGCCAACTCTATGGCCACACCTTC
CDR3 protein: CASSANGQLYGHTF

D gene: .
V gene: TRBV7-9
clone size: .
J gene: TRBJ1-1
CDR3 DNA: TGTGCCAGCAGCTACGTACAGGGCACTGAAGCTTTCTTT
CDR3 protein: CASSYVQGTEAFF

D gene: TRBD1
V gene: TRBV5-1
clone size: .
J gene: TRBJ1-1
CDR3 DNA: TGCGCCAGCAGCACCGGGACAGCTGAAGCTTTCTTT
CDR3 protein: CASSTGTAEAFF

D gene: .
V gene: TRBV20-1
clone size: many
J gene: TRBJ2-7
CDR3 DNA: TGCAGTGCTGGGGGAAACGGCTACGAGCAGTACTTC
CDR3 protein: CSAGGNGYEQYF

D gene: .
V gene: TRBV6-1
clone size: .
J gene: TRBJ2-1
CDR3 DNA: TGTGCCAGCAGTCTTCTGGGCGGGGAGGCAAGGGAGTTCTTC
CDR3 protein: CASSLLGGEAREFF

D gene: .
V gene: TRBV7-8
clone size: many
J gene: TRBJ2-1
CDR3 DNA: TGTGCCAGCAGCTTCGTCCTGAGCTCCTACAATGAGCAGTTCTTC
CDR3 protein: CASSFVLSSYNEQFF

D gene: .
V gene: TRBV11-2
clone size: .
J gene: TRBJ2-3
CDR3 DNA: TGTGGTAGCAGCTCGAGAGAACGGGATACGCAGTATTTT
CDR3 protein: CGSSSRERDTQYF

D gene: TRBD2
V gene: TRBV5-1
clone size: few
J gene: TRBJ2-2
CDR3 DNA: TGCGCCAGCAGCTTGGCGCTAGCGGGAACCACCGGGGAGCTGTTTTTT
CDR3 protein: CASSLALAGTTGELFF

D gene: .
V gene: TRBV28
clone size: many
J gene: TRBJ2-5
CDR3 DNA: TGTGCCAGCGCGCCTCACCAAGAGACCCAGTACTTC
CDR3 protein: CASAPHQETQYF

D gene: TRBD1
V gene: TRBV5-1
clone size: many
J gene: TRBJ2-1
CDR3 DNA: TGCGCCAGCAGGGACAGGGAGACCTACAATGAGCAGTTCTTC
CDR3 protein: CASRDRETYNEQFF

D gene: TRBD1
V gene: TRBV6-2/TRBV6-3
clone size: many
J gene: TRBJ1-2
CDR3 DNA: TGTGCCAGCAGTCCGCCGATGACAGGGTGGTTTGGCTATGGCTACACCTTC
CDR3 protein: CASSPPMTGWFGYGYTF

D gene: TRBD2
V gene: TRBV27
clone size: many
J gene: TRBJ2-1
CDR3 DNA: TGTGCCAGCAGTTTGGCTAGCGGGAGCATTGAGCAGTTCTTC
CDR3 protein: CASSLASGSIEQFF

D gene: .
V gene: TRBV11-2
clone size: few
J gene: TRBJ2-6
CDR3 DNA: TGTGCCAGCAGCTCCTCCCAGCTAGCAGGGGCCAACGTCCTGACTTTC
CDR3 protein: CASSSSQLAGANVLTF

D gene: .
V gene: TRBV7-3
clone size: few
J gene: TRBJ2-2
CDR3 DNA: TGTGCCAGCAGCTTCAAGGGGGGCACCGGGGAGCTGTTTTTT
CDR3 protein: CASSFKGGTGELFF

D gene: .
V gene: TRBV30
clone size: many
J gene: TRBJ1-5
CDR3 DNA: TGTGCCTGGAGTGTAAAGGGATTTCATCAGCCCCAGCATTTT
CDR3 protein: CAWSVKGFHQPQHF

D gene: TRBD1
V gene: TRBV18
clone size: few
J gene: TRBJ2-5
CDR3 DNA: TGTGCCAGCTCACCACGTGGGCCATACCAGGGGGCAGGACAAGAGACCCAGTACTTC
CDR3 protein: CASSPRGPYQGAGQETQYF

D gene: TRBD1
V gene: TRBV7-3
clone size: .
J gene: TRBJ1-2
CDR3 DNA: TGTGCCAGCAGCTCGGGACAGGGGACTGGCTACACCTTC
CDR3 protein: CASSSGQGTGYTF

D gene: .
V gene: TRBV12-3/TRBV12-4
clone size: .
J gene: TRBJ2-1
CDR3 DNA: TGTGCCAGCAGTTTAGGGGGACGGAGGGGTAATGAGCAGTTCTTC
CDR3 protein: CASSLGGRRGNEQFF

D gene: TRBD2
V gene: TRBV6-1
clone size: many
J gene: TRBJ2-7
CDR3 DNA: TGTGCCAGCAGTGTTTCTAGCGGGAGGGCCTTAGTTGAGCAGTACTTC
CDR3 protein: CASSVSSGRALVEQYF

D gene: TRBD2
V gene: TRBV9
clone size: .
J gene: TRBJ2-2
CDR3 DNA: TGTGCCAGCAGCGTAGCTGGACGGGGGGCCGGGGAGCTGTTTTTT
CDR3 protein: CASSVAGRGAGELFF

D gene: TRBD2
V gene: TRBV3-1
clone size: few
J gene: TRBJ2-2
CDR3 DNA: TGTGCCAGCAGCCAAGCGGGACTAGCGGGGAGAACCGGGGAGCTGTTTTTT
CDR3 protein: CASSQAGLAGRTGELFF

D gene: .
V gene: TRBV12-3/TRBV12-4
clone size: few
J gene: TRBJ2-2
CDR3 DNA: TGTGCCAGCAGAAATTTTTTGAGCACCGGGGAGCTGTTTTTT
CDR3 protein: CASRNFLSTGELFF

D gene: TRBD1
V gene: TRBV11-1
clone size: many
J gene: TRBJ2-7
CDR3 DNA: TGTGCCAGCAGCCCCCGGACAGGGGGTACCGAGCAGTACTTC
CDR3 protein: CASSPRTGGTEQYF

D gene: .
V gene: TRBV3-1
clone size: .
J gene: TRBJ2-2
CDR3 DNA: TGTGCCAGCAGCCAAGATCCGGGGCCCTGGTTCGCCCACGGGGAGCTGTTTTTT
CDR3 protein: CASSQDPGPWFAHGELFF

D gene: .
V gene: TRBV3-1
clone size: .
J gene: TRBJ2-1
CDR3 DNA: TGTGCCAGCAGCCAAGAAAGGGGGGAATATACCAATGAGCAGTTCTTC
CDR3 protein: CASSQERGEYTNEQFF

D gene: TRBD2
V gene: TRBV20-1
clone size: few
J gene: TRBJ2-5
CDR3 DNA: TGCAGTGCCTTGGGACTAGCTCCTTGGGAGACCCAGTACTTC
CDR3 protein: CSALGLAPWETQYF

D gene: .
V gene: TRBV5-1
clone size: many
J gene: TRBJ2-7
CDR3 DNA: TGCGCCAGCAGCTTGGTCCACGACAGTTTCTACGAGCAGTACTTC
CDR3 protein: CASSLVHDSFYEQYF

D gene: .
V gene: TRBV5-1
clone size: many
J gene: TRBJ1-1
CDR3 DNA: TGCGCCAGCAGCTACACAGGGAACGTGGACACTGAAGCTTTCTTT
CDR3 protein: CASSYTGNVDTEAFF

D gene: .
V gene: TRBV6-2/TRBV6-3
clone size: .
J gene: TRBJ1-5
CDR3 DNA: TGTGCCAGCAGCCGCCACAGGGAGCGCAATCAGCCCCAGCATTTT
CDR3 protein: CASSRHRERNQPQHF

D gene: .
V gene: TRBV2
clone size: .
J gene: TRBJ2-5
CDR3 DNA: TGTGCCAGCAGTGACAGCAAAGGGTCCGCGGGAGAGACCCAGTACTTC
CDR3 protein: CASSDSKGSAGETQYF

D gene: TRBD1
V gene: TRBV3-1
clone size: few
J gene: TRBJ2-7
CDR3 DNA: TGTGCCAGCAGCCCCTGGGACAGACAAGCCTACGAGCAGTACTTC
CDR3 protein: CASSPWDRQAYEQYF

D gene: TRBD1
V gene: TRBV7-9
clone size: .
J gene: TRBJ1-4
CDR3 DNA: TGTGCCAGCAGCCAAGACAGGGTGGCTGAAAAACTGTTTTTT
CDR3 protein: CASSQDRVAEKLFF